These 10 T cell receptor beta chains were sequenced from one sample in a study of CD8+CD57+ T cells in acquired aplastic anemia. For CDR3 and TCR beta VDJ profiling, genomic DNA was the template used. Each CDR3 protein is one row after TCRdb ran MiXCR on the reads. The repertoire holds approximately 470,000 distinct CDR3 sequences, with roughly a third as singletons. Patients chosen for sequencing had CD8+CD57+ cells that had expanded, as shown by flow cytometry. What was sequenced was sorted CD4+, CD8+, or CD8+CD57+ T cells (not recorded which) from PBMCs. The receptors come from a human donor with aplastic anemia.

The V gene is TRBV2, the J gene TRBJ1-2; 7 bases are shared with TRBD1. J gave up 4 bases and V 4 bases, and 9 bases lay outside the gene matches. The CDR3 runs 15 residues. CDR1 SNHLY and CDR2 FYNNEI come from the germline V gene. The CDR3 loop reads CASSGSGGFGYGYTF. The CDR3 nucleotides read TGTGCCAGCAGTGGTTCAGGGGGTTTCGGCTATGGCTACACCTTC.

The rearrangement joins TRBV5-1 to TRBJ2-7, with TRBD1 matching 11 bases. The CDR3 extends over 14 amino acids. Losses at the gene ends were 2 bases for V and 5 bases for J; bases not matched to a gene: 3. Germline CDR1 is SGHRS and CDR2 is YFSETQ. The CDR3 DNA follows: TGCGCCAGCAGCTTTGCGGGACAGGGGGACGAGCAGTACTTC. This gives the protein CASSFAGQGDEQYF. Full variable domain (rest looked up from reference TRBV5-1 and TRBJ2-7): KAGVTQTPRYLIKTRGQQVTLSCSPISGHRSVSWYQQTPGQGLQFLFEYFSETQRNKGNFPGRFSGRQFSNSRSEMNVSTLELGDSALYLCASSFAGQGDEQYFGPGTRLTVT.

This clonotype was picked up many times. J is TRBJ1-2 and V is TRBV20-1; D gene ambiguous. Trimming took off 3 bases at V and 6 bases at J, with 17 bases between the two ends. Germline CDR1 reads DFQATT; CDR2 reads SNEGSKA (reference sequence). CDR3 length: 14 residues. The chain's CDR3 is CSASLKGAQHGYTF. The CDR3 DNA follows: TGCAGTGCTAGCCTCAAGGGAGCTCAGCATGGCTACACCTTC.

In this sample, this clonotype turned up once. V gene TRBV5-6 combines with J gene TRBJ1-1, with D unresolved. Trimming pared 1 base from V and 0 bases from J, leaving 7 bases between. The CDR3 contains 14 residues. CDR1 is SGHDT and CDR2 is YYEEEE in the germline V gene. CDR3 nucleotides: TGTGCCAGCAGCTTGTTTGACTTGAACACTGAAGCTTTCTTT. Protein sequence: CASSLFDLNTEAFF.

The chain employs TRBV5-4 and TRBJ2-3, with D possibly matching TRBD1 (6 bases). Trimming removed 0 bases at V and 6 bases at J, with 17 bases between. Germline V lookup: CDR1 SGHNT, CDR2 YYREEE (reference sequence). This CDR3 is 16 amino acids long. DNA of the CDR3: TGTGCCAGCAGCTTGGGCAGGGGCGACCCAGGGGATACGCAGTATTTT. This codes for CASSLGRGDPGDTQYF. The full variable domain, in which reference TRBV5-4 and TRBJ2-3 provide the parts outside the CDR3, is ETGVTQSPTHLIKTRGQQVTLRCSSQSGHNTVSWYQQALGQGPQFIFQYYREEENGRGNFPPRFSGLQFPNYSSELNVNALELDDSALYLCASSLGRGDPGDTQYFGPGTRLTVL.

This clonotype appeared a few times. The chain links TRBV7-3 to TRBJ2-7; possible D gene TRBD2, 5 bases. The CDR3 extends over 13 amino acids. Germline V gives CDR1 SGHTA, CDR2 FQGTGA. The V gene lost 4 bases and the J gene lost 2 bases, with 9 bases spanning the gap. CDR3 sequence reads: CASSSGLTYEQYF. For the CDR3, the DNA is TGTGCCAGCAGCTCCGGACTTACCTACGAGCAGTACTTC.

This rearrangement joins TRBV25-1 to TRBJ2-7; D possibly matches TRBD1 or TRBD2 (5 bases each). The germline CDR1 and CDR2 sequences are MGHDK and SYGVNS. The CDR3 loop spans 17 amino acids. V was cut by 4 bases and J by 0 bases, with 19 bases left in between. This CDR3 reads CASSARIPGTLSYEQYF. CDR3 nucleotide sequence: TGTGCCAGCAGTGCTAGAATCCCAGGGACCCTCTCCTACGAGCAGTACTTC.

This clonotype is a singleton in its sample. The chain has TRBV10-2 and TRBJ1-1; maybe TRBD1 (5 bases). Trimming stripped 5 bases from V and 1 base from J, with 14 bases between. The CDR3 is made up of 15 amino acids. Per the germline V gene, CDR1 is WSHSY and CDR2 is SAAADI. CDR3 DNA sequence: TGCGCCAGCAGTCCCAAGGACACTTCGAACACTGAAGCTTTCTTT. Translation: CASSPKDTSNTEAFF.

V is TRBV25-1 and J is TRBJ1-2, with no clear D. The CDR3 sequence is 12 residues long. V was shortened by 1 base and J by 8 bases, with 8 bases between the two germline ends. Germline loops: CDR1 MGHDK, CDR2 SYGVNS. The CDR3 coding sequence is TGTGCCAGCAGTGAATTTGAGAGGGGCTACACCTTC. This sequence encodes CASSEFERGYTF.

This clonotype was seen only a few times. J is TRBJ1-3 and V is TRBV20-1; possible D gene TRBD1, 5 bases. Trimming pared 0 bases from V and 4 bases from J, leaving 13 bases between. CDR3 length: 15 residues. Per germline, CDR1 DFQATT and CDR2 SNEGSKA (reference sequence). The CDR3 spells CSARENRGSGNTIYF. DNA for the CDR3: TGCAGTGCTAGAGAGAATAGGGGATCCGGAAACACCATATATTTT.